This entry concerns a single TCR beta chain. The read is 3 residues too short to cover the CDR3 end, so that end is filled in from the germline J gene. The germline V gene encodes CDR1 SNHLY and CDR2 FYNNEI. CDR3 size: 17 residues. Assay used: immunoSEQ multiplex PCR; TCRdb lists only in-frame clones, some missing. The sample contains about 35,000 clones, none of them singletons. The data derive from a study of T cell clonality in common variable immunodeficiency. The sample consisted of peripheral blood mononuclear cells. This receptor was taken from a person aged 18 to 69 in good health. The gene calls are TRBV2 and TRBJ2-4; 11 bases line up with TRBD2. CDR3 DNA, as far as it was read: TGTGCCAGCATGGGGGGGATAGCGGGAGGGCCCTCGGAGACT. Its protein product is CASMGGIAGGPSET. From start to end, the CDR3 is CASMGGIAGGPSETQYF.